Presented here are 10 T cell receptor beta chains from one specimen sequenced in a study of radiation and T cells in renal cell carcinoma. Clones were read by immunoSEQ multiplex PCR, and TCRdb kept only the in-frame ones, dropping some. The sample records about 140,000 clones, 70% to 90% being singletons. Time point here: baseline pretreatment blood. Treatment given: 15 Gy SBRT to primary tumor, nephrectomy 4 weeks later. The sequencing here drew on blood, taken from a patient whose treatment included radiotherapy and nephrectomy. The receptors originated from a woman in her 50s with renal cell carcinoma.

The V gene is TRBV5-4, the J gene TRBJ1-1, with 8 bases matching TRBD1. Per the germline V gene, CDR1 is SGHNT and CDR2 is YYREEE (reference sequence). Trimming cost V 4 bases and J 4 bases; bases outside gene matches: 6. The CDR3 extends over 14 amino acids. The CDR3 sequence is CASSTQGVGTEAFF. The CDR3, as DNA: TGTGCCAGCAGCACACAGGGGGTAGGCACTGAAGCTTTCTTT.

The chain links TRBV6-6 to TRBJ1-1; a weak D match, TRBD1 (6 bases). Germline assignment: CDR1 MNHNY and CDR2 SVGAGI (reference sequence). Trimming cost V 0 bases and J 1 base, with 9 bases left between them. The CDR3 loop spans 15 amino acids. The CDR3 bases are TGTGCCAGCAGTTACTCTCAACAGGGGAACACTGAAGCTTTCTTT. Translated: CASSYSQQGNTEAFF.

The CDR3 reads CASSSYGTSGRGEQFF. The CDR3 bases are TGTGCCAGCAGCTCCTACGGGACTAGCGGGAGGGGTGAGCAGTTCTTC. The chain recombines TRBV7-6 with TRBJ2-1; 16 bases align to TRBD2. The CDR3 consists of 16 residues. CDR1 is SGHVS, CDR2 FNYEAQ, per germline. The V segment lost 4 bases and the J segment 9 bases; nucleotides outside the gene matches: 6.

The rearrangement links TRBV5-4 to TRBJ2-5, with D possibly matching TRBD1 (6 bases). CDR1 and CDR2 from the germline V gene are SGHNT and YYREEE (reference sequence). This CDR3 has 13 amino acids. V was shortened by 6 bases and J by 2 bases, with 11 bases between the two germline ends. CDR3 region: CASIKDRQETQYF. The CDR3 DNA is TGTGCCAGCATAAAGGACAGACAAGAGACCCAGTACTTC.

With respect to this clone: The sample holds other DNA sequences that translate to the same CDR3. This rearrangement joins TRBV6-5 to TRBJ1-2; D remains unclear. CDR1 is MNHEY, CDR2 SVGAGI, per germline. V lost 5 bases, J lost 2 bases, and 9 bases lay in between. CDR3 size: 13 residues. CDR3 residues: CASSLGRNYGYTF. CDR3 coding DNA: TGTGCCAGCAGTCTCGGACGGAACTATGGCTACACCTTC.

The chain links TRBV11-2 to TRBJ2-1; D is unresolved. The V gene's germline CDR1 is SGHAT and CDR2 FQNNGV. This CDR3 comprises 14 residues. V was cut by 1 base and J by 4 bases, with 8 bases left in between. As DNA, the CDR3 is TGTGCCAGCAGCTTAGTGGGCTCTTACAATGAGCAGTTCTTC. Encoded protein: CASSLVGSYNEQFF. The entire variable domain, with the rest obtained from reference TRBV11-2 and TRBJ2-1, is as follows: EAGVAQSPRYKIIEKRQSVAFWCNPISGHATLYWYQQILGQGPKLLIQFQNNGVVDDSQLPKDRFSAERLKGVDSTLKIQPAKLEDSAVYLCASSLVGSYNEQFFGPGTRLTVL.

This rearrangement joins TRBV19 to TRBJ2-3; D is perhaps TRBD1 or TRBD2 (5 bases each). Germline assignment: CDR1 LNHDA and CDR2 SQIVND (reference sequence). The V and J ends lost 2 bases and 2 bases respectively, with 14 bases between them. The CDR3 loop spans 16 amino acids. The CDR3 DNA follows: TGTGCCAGTAGTATAAGGGACGGCTATATCACAGATACGCAGTATTTT. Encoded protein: CASSIRDGYITDTQYF.

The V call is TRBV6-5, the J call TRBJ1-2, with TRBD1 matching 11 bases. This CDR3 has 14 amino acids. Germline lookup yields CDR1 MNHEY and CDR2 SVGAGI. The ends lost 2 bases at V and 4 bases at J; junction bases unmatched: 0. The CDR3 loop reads CASSYGTGGYGYTF. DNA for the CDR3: TGTGCCAGCAGTTACGGGACAGGGGGCTATGGCTACACCTTC.

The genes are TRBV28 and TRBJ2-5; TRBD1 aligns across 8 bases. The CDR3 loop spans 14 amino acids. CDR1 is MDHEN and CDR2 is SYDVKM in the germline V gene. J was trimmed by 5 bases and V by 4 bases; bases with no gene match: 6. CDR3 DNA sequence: TGTGCCAGCAGTTCCTTGACAGGGGCGGAGACCCAGTACTTC. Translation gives CASSSLTGAETQYF.

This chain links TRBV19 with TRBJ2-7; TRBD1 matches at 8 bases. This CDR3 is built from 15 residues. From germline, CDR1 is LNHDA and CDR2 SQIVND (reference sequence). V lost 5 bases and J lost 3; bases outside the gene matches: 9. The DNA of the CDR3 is TGTGCCAGTAGTCAGGACAGGGCCGAGTTCTACGAGCAGTACTTC. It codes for CASSQDRAEFYEQYF. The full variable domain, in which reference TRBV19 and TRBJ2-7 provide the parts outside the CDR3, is DGGITQSPKYLFRKEGQNVTLSCEQNLNHDAMYWYRQDPGQGLRLIYYSQIVNDFQKGDIAEGYSVSREKKESFPLTVTSAQKNPTAFYLCASSQDRAEFYEQYFGPGTRLTVT.